A selection of T cell receptor beta chains follows, all from one sample in a study of shared clonotypes between healthy human individuals. Produced via immunoSEQ multiplex PCR; TCRdb's table is partial and in-frame only. This table has 2 million to 2.5 million clones, just under 95% appearing once. Sequencing was done on a sample of naive CD4+ T cells from PBMCs. These receptors came from a man aged 18 to 35 in good health. Some clones in this sample may be carry-over from other donors' samples. CDR3s leave out the opening cysteine and the closing phenylalanine or tryptophan. The order of the fields is V gene, J gene, CDR3 protein.

v_call: TRBV15
j_call: TRBJ2-7
cdr3_aa: ATGGGGGLSYEQY

v_call: TRBV5-8
j_call: TRBJ2-7
cdr3_aa: ASSPRTAEQY

v_call: TRBV7-2
j_call: TRBJ1-5
cdr3_aa: ASRQGDWSNQPQH

v_call: TRBV6-5
j_call: TRBJ1-5
cdr3_aa: ASQPGQGKLEPQH

v_call: TRBV5-1
j_call: TRBJ1-2
cdr3_aa: ASSLEAGSYGYT

v_call: TRBV19
j_call: TRBJ1-5
cdr3_aa: ASRTAGTTNQPQH

v_call: TRBV5-6
j_call: TRBJ2-7
cdr3_aa: ASSFIGGGYEQY

v_call: TRBV7-9
j_call: TRBJ2-2
cdr3_aa: ASSFQAGGTGELF

v_call: TRBV11-2
j_call: TRBJ2-7
cdr3_aa: ASSLIESEYEQY

v_call: TRBV27
j_call: TRBJ2-1
cdr3_aa: ASSYSGTEAYNEQF

v_call: TRBV6-5
j_call: TRBJ2-2
cdr3_aa: AIQVSLNTGELF

v_call: TRBV10-2
j_call: TRBJ2-7
cdr3_aa: ASSRGTGGGYEQY

v_call: TRBV6-5
j_call: TRBJ2-1
cdr3_aa: ASEIVSSYNEQF

v_call: TRBV29-1
j_call: NA
cdr3_aa: SVRQGAKSYEQY